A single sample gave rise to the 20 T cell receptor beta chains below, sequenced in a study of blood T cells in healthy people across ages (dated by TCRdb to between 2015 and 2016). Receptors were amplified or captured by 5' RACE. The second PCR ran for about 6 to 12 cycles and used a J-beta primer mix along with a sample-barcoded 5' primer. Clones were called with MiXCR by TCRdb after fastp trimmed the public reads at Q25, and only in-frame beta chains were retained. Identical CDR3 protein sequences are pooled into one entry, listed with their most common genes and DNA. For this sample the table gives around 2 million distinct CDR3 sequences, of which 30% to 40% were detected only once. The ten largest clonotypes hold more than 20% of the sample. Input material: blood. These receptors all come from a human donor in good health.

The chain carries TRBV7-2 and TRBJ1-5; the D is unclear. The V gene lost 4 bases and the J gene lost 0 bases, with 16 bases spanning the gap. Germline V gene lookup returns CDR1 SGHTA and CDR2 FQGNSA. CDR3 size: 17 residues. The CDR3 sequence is CASSWAGDFNSNQPQHF. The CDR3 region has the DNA TGTGCCAGCAGCTGGGCCGGAGATTTCAATAGCAATCAGCCCCAGCATTTT.

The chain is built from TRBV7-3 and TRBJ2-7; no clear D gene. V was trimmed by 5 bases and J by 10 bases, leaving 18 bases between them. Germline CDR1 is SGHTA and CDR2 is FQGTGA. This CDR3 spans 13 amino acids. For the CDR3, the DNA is TGTGCCAGCAGCGAGCAGATCGGAGAGGCCCAGTACTTC. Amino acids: CASSEQIGEAQYF.

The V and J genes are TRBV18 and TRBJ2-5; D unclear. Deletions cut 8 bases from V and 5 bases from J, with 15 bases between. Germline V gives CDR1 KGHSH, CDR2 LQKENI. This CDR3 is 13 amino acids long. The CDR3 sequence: CASLTNLQETQYF. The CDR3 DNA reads TGTGCCAGCCTCACAAACCTTCAGGAGACCCAGTACTTC.

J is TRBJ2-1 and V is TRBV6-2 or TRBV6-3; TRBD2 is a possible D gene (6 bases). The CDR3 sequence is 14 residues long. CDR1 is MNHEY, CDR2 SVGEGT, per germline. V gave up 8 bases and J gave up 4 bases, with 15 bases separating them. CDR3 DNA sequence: TGTGCCAGCCCCCAATGGCGGGAATACAATGAGCAGTTCTTC. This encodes CASPQWREYNEQFF.

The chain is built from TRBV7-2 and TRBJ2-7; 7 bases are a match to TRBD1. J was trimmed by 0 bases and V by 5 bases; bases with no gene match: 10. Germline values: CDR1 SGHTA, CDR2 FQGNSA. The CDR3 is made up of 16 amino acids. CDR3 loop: CASSRDRDSSSYEQYF. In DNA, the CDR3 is TGTGCCAGCAGCCGGGATCGGGACAGCAGCTCCTACGAGCAGTACTTC.

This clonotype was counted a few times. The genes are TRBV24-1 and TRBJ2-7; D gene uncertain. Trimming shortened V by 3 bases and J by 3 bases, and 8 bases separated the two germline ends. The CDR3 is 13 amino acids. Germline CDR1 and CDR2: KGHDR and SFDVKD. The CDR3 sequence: CATSDNIYYEQYF. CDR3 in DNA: TGTGCCACCAGTGATAATATCTACTACGAGCAGTACTTC.

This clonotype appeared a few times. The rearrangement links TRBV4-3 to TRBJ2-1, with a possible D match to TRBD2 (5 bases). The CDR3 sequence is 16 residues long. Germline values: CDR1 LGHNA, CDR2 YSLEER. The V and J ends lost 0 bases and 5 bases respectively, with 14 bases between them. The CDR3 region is CASSQDGELTHNEQFF. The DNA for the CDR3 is TGCGCCAGCAGCCAAGATGGGGAGCTGACTCACAATGAGCAGTTCTTC.

CDR3 protein: CASSHEQAPGRSYEQYF. Here the CDR3 DNA reads TGTGCCAGCAGCCACGAACAAGCCCCAGGACGTTCCTACGAGCAGTACTTC. V is TRBV21-1 and J is TRBJ2-7; the D call TRBD1 from the table was never checked on the DNA. TRBV21-1 is a recognized pseudogene. There are 17 residues in the CDR3.

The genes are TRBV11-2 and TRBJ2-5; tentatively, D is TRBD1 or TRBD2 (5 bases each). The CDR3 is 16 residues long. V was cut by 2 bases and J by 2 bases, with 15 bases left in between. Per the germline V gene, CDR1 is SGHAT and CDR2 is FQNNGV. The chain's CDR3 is CASSLIGTVGQETQYF. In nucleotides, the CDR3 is TGTGCCAGCAGCTTAATAGGGACCGTCGGTCAAGAGACCCAGTACTTC.

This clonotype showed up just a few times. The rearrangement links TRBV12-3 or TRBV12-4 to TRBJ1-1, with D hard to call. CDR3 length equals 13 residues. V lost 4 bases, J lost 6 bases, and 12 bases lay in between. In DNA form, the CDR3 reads TGTGCCAGCAGTTCCTCCTCCGGCGCTGAAGCTTTCTTT. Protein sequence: CASSSSSGAEAFF.

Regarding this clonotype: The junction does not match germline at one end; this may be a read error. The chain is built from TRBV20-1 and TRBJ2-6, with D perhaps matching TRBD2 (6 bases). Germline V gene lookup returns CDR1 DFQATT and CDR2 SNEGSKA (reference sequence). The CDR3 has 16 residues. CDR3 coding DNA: TGCAGTGCTAGTGGCGGGGCCAGCTCTGGGGCCAACGTCCGGACTTTC. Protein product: CSASGGASSGANVRTF.

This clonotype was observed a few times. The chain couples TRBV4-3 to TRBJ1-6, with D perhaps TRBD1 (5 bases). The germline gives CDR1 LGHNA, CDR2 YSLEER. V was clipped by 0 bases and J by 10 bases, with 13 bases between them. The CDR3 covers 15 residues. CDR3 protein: CASSQDPTAGSPLHF. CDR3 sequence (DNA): TGCGCCAGCAGCCAAGATCCGACAGCGGGCTCACCCCTCCACTTT.

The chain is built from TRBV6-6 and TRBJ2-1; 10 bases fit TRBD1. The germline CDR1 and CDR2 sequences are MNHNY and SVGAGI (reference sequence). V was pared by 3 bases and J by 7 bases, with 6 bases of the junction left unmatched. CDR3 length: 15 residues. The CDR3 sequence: CASSYDRGLGNEQFF. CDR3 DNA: TGTGCCAGCAGTTATGACAGGGGGCTTGGGAATGAGCAGTTCTTC.

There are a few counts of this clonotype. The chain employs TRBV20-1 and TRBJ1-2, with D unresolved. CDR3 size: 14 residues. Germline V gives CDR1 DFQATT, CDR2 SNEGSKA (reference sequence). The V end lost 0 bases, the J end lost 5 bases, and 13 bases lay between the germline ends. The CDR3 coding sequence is TGCAGTGCTAGAGATAGAGGTCAGATTTATGGCTACACCTTC. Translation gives CSARDRGQIYGYTF.

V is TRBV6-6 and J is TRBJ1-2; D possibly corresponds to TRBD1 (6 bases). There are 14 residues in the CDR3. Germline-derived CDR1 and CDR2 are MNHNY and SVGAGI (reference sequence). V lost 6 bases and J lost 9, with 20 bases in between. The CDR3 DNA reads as TGTGCCAGCAGGTGGGGGGCATCCGAGGGAAGCTACACCTTC. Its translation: CASRWGASEGSYTF.

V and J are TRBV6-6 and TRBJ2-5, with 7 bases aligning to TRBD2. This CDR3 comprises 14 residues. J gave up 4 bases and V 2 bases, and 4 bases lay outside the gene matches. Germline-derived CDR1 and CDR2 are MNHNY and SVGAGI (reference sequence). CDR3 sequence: CASSYVWGGETQYF. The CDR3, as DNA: TGTGCCAGCAGTTACGTCTGGGGGGGAGAGACCCAGTACTTC.

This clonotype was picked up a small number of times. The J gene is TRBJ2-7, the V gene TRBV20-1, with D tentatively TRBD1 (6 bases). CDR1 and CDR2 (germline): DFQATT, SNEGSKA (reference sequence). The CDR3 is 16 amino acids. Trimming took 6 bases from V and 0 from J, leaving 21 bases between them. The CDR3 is CSALSGVTALSYEQYF. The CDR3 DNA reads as TGCAGTGCCCTTTCAGGGGTTACAGCGCTCTCCTACGAGCAGTACTTC.

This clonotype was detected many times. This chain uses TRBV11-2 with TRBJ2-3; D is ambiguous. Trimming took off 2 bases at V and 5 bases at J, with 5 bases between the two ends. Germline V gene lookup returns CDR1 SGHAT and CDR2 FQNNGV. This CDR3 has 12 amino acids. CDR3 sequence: CASSLTGDTQYF. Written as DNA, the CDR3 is TGTGCCAGCAGCTTAACGGGAGATACGCAGTATTTT.

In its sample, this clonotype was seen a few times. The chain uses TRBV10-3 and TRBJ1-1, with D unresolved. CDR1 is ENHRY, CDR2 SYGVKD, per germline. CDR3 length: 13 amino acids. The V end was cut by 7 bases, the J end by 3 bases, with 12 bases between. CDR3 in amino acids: CAITDIRDTEAFF. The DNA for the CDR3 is TGTGCCATCACCGATATAAGGGACACTGAAGCTTTCTTT.

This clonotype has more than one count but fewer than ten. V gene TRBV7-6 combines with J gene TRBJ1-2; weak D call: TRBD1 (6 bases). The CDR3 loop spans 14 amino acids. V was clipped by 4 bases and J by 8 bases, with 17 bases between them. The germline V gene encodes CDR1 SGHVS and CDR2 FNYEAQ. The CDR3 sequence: CASSYSGTSSGYTF. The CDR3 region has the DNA TGTGCCAGCAGCTATTCCGGGACATCCTCGGGCTACACCTTC. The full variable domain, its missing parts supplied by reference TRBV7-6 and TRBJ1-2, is GAGVSQSPRYKVTKRGQDVALRCDPISGHVSLYWYRQALGQGPEFLTYFNYEAQQDKSGLPNDRFSAERPEGSISTLTIQRTEQRDSAMYRCASSYSGTSSGYTFGSGTRLTVV.